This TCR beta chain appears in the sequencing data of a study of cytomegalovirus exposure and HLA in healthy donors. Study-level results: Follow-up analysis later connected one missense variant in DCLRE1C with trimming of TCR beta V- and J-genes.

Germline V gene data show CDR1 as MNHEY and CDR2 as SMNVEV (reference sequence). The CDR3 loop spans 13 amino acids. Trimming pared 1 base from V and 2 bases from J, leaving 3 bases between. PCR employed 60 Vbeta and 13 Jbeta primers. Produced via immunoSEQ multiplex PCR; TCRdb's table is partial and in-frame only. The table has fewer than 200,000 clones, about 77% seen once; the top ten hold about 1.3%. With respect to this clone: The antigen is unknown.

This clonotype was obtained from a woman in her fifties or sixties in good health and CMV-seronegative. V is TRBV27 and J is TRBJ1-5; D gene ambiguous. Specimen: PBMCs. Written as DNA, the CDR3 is TGTGCCAGCAGTTTATTCGGCAATCAGCCCCAGCATTTT. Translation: CASSLFGNQPQHF.